Described below is a single TCR beta chain sequence and its context. Its antigen is unknown. The CDR3 covers 15 residues. V lost 1 base and J lost 7, with 14 bases in between. Germline CDR1 is DFQATT and CDR2 is SNEGSKA (reference sequence). TCRdb fed the reads into MiXCR, producing one record per CDR3 protein. The sample shows hundreds of thousands of distinct CDR3 sequences, 25% to 30% of them seen only once. These data are taken from a study of T cell repertoires in cytomegalovirus infection. As for the study in general: CMV infection plus the matching HLA type was flagged by public TCR beta signatures.

Sequenced here: cultured PBMCs, sampled from culture after CMV antigen stimulation. This sequence originates from a human donor in good health (CMV status not recorded). Some clones in this sample may be carry-over from other donors' samples. This chain uses TRBV20-1 with TRBJ1-6; TRBD1 might be the D (5 bases). The CDR3: CSARVGATDNSPLHF. The CDR3 nucleotides are TGCAGTGCTAGAGTGGGAGCGACAGACAATTCACCCCTCCACTTT.